A selection of T cell receptor beta chains follows, all from one sample in a study of blood T cells in healthy people across ages. From the 5' RACE reads, TCRdb called clonotypes with MiXCR, one entry per CDR3 protein. The data contain 750,000 to 850,000 distinct CDR3 sequences, roughly 25% of them seen just once; the ten biggest clones take up under 4%. The same data also went into a second study, on T cells of mothers and their children.

The sequenced sample consisted of blood. These receptors all stem from a boy younger than 18 in good health. CDR3s include the opening cysteine and the closing phenylalanine or tryptophan. A D gene is named only where the DNA matches it firmly. Only part of the rows carry a size: once, few, many, or a class if the clone is expanded.

TRBV7-9	TRBJ2-7	.	14	.	TGTGCCAGCAGCTTAGAGTCCGGATCCTACGAGCAGTACTTC	CASSLESGSYEQYF
TRBV9	TRBJ2-1	.	13	.	TGTGCCAGCAGCCCCCTCCCTAGTAATGAGCAGTTCTTC	CASSPLPSNEQFF
TRBV7-9	TRBJ1-4	.	16	.	TGTGCCAGCAGCTTAACGGACGACAGCCGTAATGAAAAACTGTTTTTT	CASSLTDDSRNEKLFF
TRBV18	TRBJ2-1	TRBD2	21	.	TGTGCCAGCTCACCGCCTCCGGCTAGCGGGGGATTGTGGAGTTTCGGGCATGAGCAGTTCTTC	CASSPPPASGGLWSFGHEQFF
TRBV27	TRBJ1-5	TRBD1	15	few	TGTGCCAGCAGTTCAACAGGGGGTGACAATCAGCCCCAGCATTTT	CASSSTGGDNQPQHF
TRBV4-3	TRBJ2-1	TRBD2	15	few	TGCGCCAGCAGCCAAGGTCGCACTAGCGGGAGGCCTCAGTTCTTC	CASSQGRTSGRPQFF
TRBV4-1	TRBJ2-7	.	13	.	TGCGCCAGCAGCCAAGATCTTTTCTACGAGCAGTACTTC	CASSQDLFYEQYF
TRBV2	TRBJ1-1	.	14	.	TGTGCCAGCAGTGATGGCCTAAAGAACACTGAAGCTTTCTTT	CASSDGLKNTEAFF
TRBV9	TRBJ2-1	.	14	few	TGTGCCAGCAGCGTAGACCGGGGGGCCGATGAGCAGTTCTTC	CASSVDRGADEQFF
TRBV18	TRBJ2-3	TRBD2	15	few	TGTGCCAGCTCTTGGACTAGCGGGAGCACAGATACGCAGTATTTT	CASSWTSGSTDTQYF
TRBV30	TRBJ2-6	.	13	.	TGTGCCTGGGGGAACTCTGGGGCCAACGTCCTGACTTTC	CAWGNSGANVLTF
TRBV7-2	TRBJ2-1	.	17	.	TGTGCCAGCAGCTTAAGGGTTCGGGAGACCCCTCACAATGAGCAGTTCTTC	CASSLRVRETPHNEQFF
TRBV15	TRBJ1-5	.	15	few	TGTGCCACCAGCAGGGCCGGGAGTAGCAATCAGCCCCAGCATTTT	CATSRAGSSNQPQHF
TRBV7-9	TRBJ2-3	.	14	few	TGTGCCAGCAGCCGAAAAGGGGGCACAGATACGCAGTATTTT	CASSRKGGTDTQYF
TRBV7-9	TRBJ1-5	.	14	few	TGTGCCAGCAGCCCTACCGGACAAGGCCAGCCCCAGCATTTT	CASSPTGQGQPQHF
TRBV6-2/TRBV6-3	TRBJ1-5	TRBD1	13	few	TGTGCCAGCAGGTCAGCAGGGGGACAGCCCCAGCATTTT	CASRSAGGQPQHF
TRBV2	TRBJ2-5	.	14	few	TGTGCCAGCAGTGAGGGCAGCCTAGCGGAGACCCAGTACTTC	CASSEGSLAETQYF